This T cell receptor beta chain was captured by sequencing in a study of T cell responses to AZD1222 COVID-19 vaccine (TCRdb year 2021). The study in broad terms: TCR sequencing covered 233 trial participants: roughly 200 given two doses of AZD1222 and about 26 given two doses of MenACWY control vaccine. Trial participants were enrolled by age into subgroups of 18-55, 56-69 and 70-plus years, and 148, 28 and 57 TCR-sequenced participants, respectively, were included in these subgroups. Results and caveats for the whole study, not just this receptor: The 56-69-year group was small, and its depth increase did not reach significance, likely because of low power. Epitopes outside the regions mutated in the B.1.351 and B.1.1.7 variants were reportedly recognized by nearly half of the unique spike-specific TCRs. No day 14 peak-response samples were available, so repertoires were characterized only after the peak T cell response. A significant rise in spike-specific TCR breadth and depth was observed after two AZD1222 doses relative to day 0 and relative to MenACWY recipients. CD4 TCRs associated with the vaccine covered the entire spike protein, and the dominant responses were in regions 160-218 and 743-854. Participants were mostly white British and included more females than males, and it was suggested by the authors that clonal diversity may have been underestimated. Conclusions about previously exposed vaccinees are limited, since just six AZD1222 recipients were seropositive for SARS-CoV-2 at baseline.

Regarding this clone: The antigen this receptor binds is unknown. Base qualities are not at hand, and no much larger clone is one base apart.

Reading the label with the study, this specimen's time point is: about 28 days (+/-7) after the second vaccine dose. The sample's treatment or condition label, decoded: meningococcal conjugate vaccine given as trial control. Vaccinee samples were obtained from the UK trials COV001 and COV002, which included a single-blind randomized controlled phase 2/3 trial of AZD1222 (ChAdOx1 nCoV-19) in healthy adults. For TCRbeta chain sequencing, PBMC samples were collected from trial participants at day 0 and at day 28 after the second dose. The CDR3 regions of human TCRbeta chains were subjected to immunosequencing. Per the authors' processing: TCRs in the repertoires were matched against a reference library of SARS-CoV-2-specific TCRs that had been generated with the MIRA antigen-specificity platform. Breadth was defined as the fraction of unique TCRs that were SARS-CoV-2-associated, and depth was defined as the fraction of total T cells that were SARS-CoV-2-associated. Using the MIRA data, each spike-specific TCR was assigned both to the spike region to which the TCR was reactive and to a CD4 or CD8 class. Log10-transformed breadth and depth values were compared by one-way ANOVA with Sidak's multiple comparisons tests. In its TCRdb copy, this immuneACCESS table keeps in-frame sequences only and misses some clones. Where compared with another copy, unresolved V genes explain less than half of these, and the others have no known cause. That table furnishes V, J and clone size, whereas the DNA furnished D and trimming. This sample comprises 150,000 to 200,000 clones, about nine tenths of them detected only once. The biggest ten clones account for approximately 4.2% of the sample.

Measured from the cysteine to the phenylalanine, the CDR3 is 14 residues long. The only DNA kept is the CDR3, 42 bases in frame from the first base. CDR1 and CDR2, per the germline V gene, are SGHTA and FQGNSA. Trimming costs V 1 base and J 3 bases, and their ends lie 7 bases apart. This receptor chain uses TRBV7-2 and TRBJ1-5; too little of a D gene remains to name it. The receptor was isolated from an adult who received the MenACWY meningococcal vaccine as a control. Sequencing used peripheral blood, obtained 28 days after the second dose of the MenACWY control vaccine. The bases are TGTGCCAGCAGCTTAGGACGGTTCAATCAGCCCCAGCATTTT. It encodes CASSLGRFNQPQHF.